The 2 T cell receptor beta chains in this list originate from one sample, sequenced in a study of T-cell reconstitution after alpha-beta-depleted transplantation in children. A library of TCRbeta sequences, prepared with unique molecular identifiers, was generated. TCRdb itself ran the PCR reads through MiXCR, one entry per CDR3 protein. The sample lists some 300,000 distinct CDR3 sequences; around 10% were seen once. The source material was PBMCs, sampled before TCRalphabeta/CD19-depleted stem cell transplant. These receptors all stem from a boy under three years old with acute myeloid leukemia, due to receive a stem cell transplant.

This clonotype was recorded at least ten times. The V and J genes are TRBV10-3 and TRBJ2-3; 10 bases are shared with TRBD1. This CDR3 contains 15 residues. Germline values: CDR1 ENHRY, CDR2 SYGVKD. After removal of 6 bases from V and 1 base from J, the junction contained 4 bases not matched to a gene. The CDR3: CAISAGTGGTDTQYF. The CDR3, as DNA: TGTGCCATCAGCGCTGGGACAGGGGGCACAGATACGCAGTATTTT.

This clonotype was seen at least ten times. V is TRBV3-1 and J is TRBJ2-1; D not certain. With 0 bases removed from V and 5 bases from J, the gap between germline ends came to 2 bases. Germline V lookup: CDR1 LGHDT, CDR2 YNNKEL (reference sequence). The CDR3 runs 12 residues. CDR3 nucleotides: TGTGCCAGCAGCCAAGAAGACAATGAGCAGTTCTTC. It encodes CASSQEDNEQFF.